This T cell receptor beta chain is drawn from a study of blood T cell repertoires in COVID-19. Assay used: immunoSEQ multiplex PCR; TCRdb lists only in-frame clones, some missing. The sample has about 120,000 clones, 78% seen once; the top ten hold approximately 2.5%. In germline, CDR1 is MNHEY, CDR2 SVGEGT. The CDR3 totals 16 residues. V lost 4 bases and J lost 6, with 19 bases in between. In this sample, this clone turned up a few times. This TCR was sampled from a man aged 70-80 years with acute or convalescent COVID-19. Material: peripheral blood. The chain carries TRBV6-2 or TRBV6-3 and TRBJ2-1, with D perhaps matching TRBD2 (6 bases). CDR3 nucleotides: TGTGCCAGCAGTTCCCTAACTAGCCGGGCGGGCAATGAGCAGTTCTTC. It translates to CASSSLTSRAGNEQFF.